The sample holds many counts of the clone carrying this T cell receptor beta chain. The data derive from a study of Graves' ophthalmopathy and Graves' hyperthyroidism. V was pared by 5 bases and J by 9 bases, with 7 bases of the junction left unmatched. Per germline, CDR1 MNHNS and CDR2 SASEGT. The CDR3 is 13 amino acids. TCR beta CDR3 amplification used RNA transcripts. Second-round multiplex PCR came after a first-round RT-PCR that employed HTBI primers. TCRdb reprocessed the multiplex PCR reads via MiXCR and lists one record per CDR3 protein. This table holds some 370,000 distinct CDR3 sequences, about 15% found once.

The sequencing sample was made of peripheral blood. The clonotype comes from an adult woman with stable Graves' hyperthyroidism. V usage is TRBV6-1 and J usage is TRBJ2-7, with TRBD1 matching over 10 bases. As DNA, the CDR3 is TGTGCCAGCAGTCAAGGGACAGGGGTGGCGCAGTACTTC. Translation gives CASSQGTGVAQYF.